The rows below give T cell receptor beta chains drawn from one sample of a study of blood T cell repertoires in COVID-19. Sequencing was performed with immunoSEQ multiplex PCR; in TCRdb, only in-frame clones are kept and a portion is missing. This sample has some 270,000 clones, with over 70% found just once. Sequenced: PBMCs or T cells enriched from blood (not recorded which). All receptors come from a woman between 40 and 50 years old who had been exposed to COVID-19. CDR3s include the opening cysteine and the closing phenylalanine or tryptophan. The D gene is left open where the match is weak. Not all rows give a size; the values are once, few, many and, for expanded clones, a class.

abundance: NA; j_gene: TRBJ1-1; v_gene: TRBV27; d_gene: TRBD1; CDR3nt: TGTGCCAGCAGTTTGACAGGGGGCACTGAAGCTTTCTTT; CDR3aa: CASSLTGGTEAFF
abundance: NA; j_gene: TRBJ2-5; v_gene: TRBV3-1/TRBV3-2; d_gene: TRBD1; CDR3nt: TGTGCCAGCAACCACAGGGGGCGGTGGGAGACCCAGTACTTC; CDR3aa: CASNHRGRWETQYF
abundance: NA; j_gene: TRBJ1-1; v_gene: TRBV9; d_gene: NA; CDR3nt: TGTGCCAGCAGCGTAGAGGGAGAGAACACTGAAGCTTTCTTT; CDR3aa: CASSVEGENTEAFF
abundance: NA; j_gene: TRBJ1-2; v_gene: TRBV12-3/TRBV12-4; d_gene: TRBD1; CDR3nt: TGTGCCAGCAGGATGACAGGGATTCGGGGCTACACCTTC; CDR3aa: CASRMTGIRGYTF
abundance: NA; j_gene: TRBJ2-3; v_gene: TRBV7-3; d_gene: NA; CDR3nt: TGTGCCAGCAGCACGGGACTCGGCACAGATACGCAGTATTTT; CDR3aa: CASSTGLGTDTQYF
abundance: NA; j_gene: TRBJ2-5; v_gene: TRBV7-7; d_gene: TRBD2; CDR3nt: TGTGCTAGCAGCTTAGCCCTAGCGGGGCGTGGGACCCAGTACTTC; CDR3aa: CASSLALAGRGTQYF
abundance: NA; j_gene: TRBJ1-4; v_gene: TRBV27; d_gene: TRBD1; CDR3nt: TGTGCCAGCAGTACGACAGGGGGATATGAAAAACTGTTTTTT; CDR3aa: CASSTTGGYEKLFF
abundance: NA; j_gene: TRBJ1-2; v_gene: TRBV18; d_gene: NA; CDR3nt: TGTGCCAGCTCACCACCAACAGGTAGCTATGGCTACACCTTC; CDR3aa: CASSPPTGSYGYTF
abundance: NA; j_gene: TRBJ2-5; v_gene: TRBV27; d_gene: NA; CDR3nt: TGTGCCAGCAGGGGGGGAGGTAGCAAAGAGACCCAGTACTTC; CDR3aa: CASRGGGSKETQYF
abundance: NA; j_gene: TRBJ1-2; v_gene: TRBV5-5; d_gene: NA; CDR3nt: TGTGCCAGCAGCTTGGGGGCCGGACAGTCCTATGGCTACACCTTC; CDR3aa: CASSLGAGQSYGYTF
abundance: NA; j_gene: TRBJ1-4; v_gene: TRBV4-1; d_gene: TRBD1; CDR3nt: TGCGCCAGCAGCCTTTCGACAGGGGACGAAGAAAAACTGTTTTTT; CDR3aa: CASSLSTGDEEKLFF
abundance: NA; j_gene: TRBJ1-4; v_gene: TRBV4-3; d_gene: NA; CDR3nt: TGCGCCAGCAGCCAAGAATTGGAGAGGGATGAAAAACTGTTTTTT; CDR3aa: CASSQELERDEKLFF
abundance: NA; j_gene: TRBJ1-1; v_gene: TRBV7-8; d_gene: NA; CDR3nt: TGTGCCAGCAGCTTAAGTTTGGTTTTCTCAGAACACACTGAAGCTTTCTTT; CDR3aa: CASSLSLVFSEHTEAFF
abundance: NA; j_gene: TRBJ2-1; v_gene: TRBV10-3; d_gene: TRBD2; CDR3nt: TGTGCCACCCAACCGGGACTAGCGTGGAATGAGCAGTTCTTC; CDR3aa: CATQPGLAWNEQFF
abundance: NA; j_gene: TRBJ2-7; v_gene: TRBV7-9; d_gene: NA; CDR3nt: TGTGCCAGCAGCATCAGGGTTCAAGAGCAGTACTTC; CDR3aa: CASSIRVQEQYF
abundance: NA; j_gene: TRBJ2-3; v_gene: TRBV7-2; d_gene: NA; CDR3nt: TGTGCCAGCAGCTTCCAAAGCGGGTACACAGATACGCAGTATTTT; CDR3aa: CASSFQSGYTDTQYF
abundance: NA; j_gene: TRBJ1-5; v_gene: TRBV2; d_gene: NA; CDR3nt: TGTGCCAGCAGCGACAGTTCCAGTCAGCCCCAGCATTTT; CDR3aa: CASSDSSSQPQHF
abundance: NA; j_gene: TRBJ2-7; v_gene: TRBV30; d_gene: NA; CDR3nt: TGTGCCTGGAGTCTCCAGGGGATCTACGAGCAGTACTTC; CDR3aa: CAWSLQGIYEQYF
abundance: NA; j_gene: TRBJ1-2; v_gene: TRBV18; d_gene: NA; CDR3nt: TGTGCCAGCTCTCCGACCGGGACATCTTACTCGAGCGGCTACACCTTC; CDR3aa: CASSPTGTSYSSGYTF
abundance: few; j_gene: TRBJ1-4; v_gene: TRBV7-2; d_gene: NA; CDR3nt: TGTGCCAGCAAGGGGCGAGTTAATGAAAAACTGTTTTTT; CDR3aa: CASKGRVNEKLFF
abundance: NA; j_gene: TRBJ1-1; v_gene: TRBV7-9; d_gene: NA; CDR3nt: TGTGCCAGCAGCCCCTTCTCCAACACTGAAGCTTTCTTT; CDR3aa: CASSPFSNTEAFF
abundance: NA; j_gene: TRBJ1-4; v_gene: TRBV6-5; d_gene: TRBD1; CDR3nt: TGTGCCAGCAGTAATACAGGGGGTAATGAAAAACTGTTTTTT; CDR3aa: CASSNTGGNEKLFF